This T cell receptor (beta chain) was sequenced during a study of shared clonotypes between healthy human individuals. As for the study in general: Sampling drew on donors who were a couple of women and a few men aged 18 to 49.

Points from the study as a whole: Despite large depth, rarefaction showed incomplete sorted-subset sequencing.

In the case of this clone: No antigen is known for it. Within the sample, other DNA sequences also encode this same CDR3.

A CD45RA-negative memory subset and a CD45RA+ naive subset were separated from the CD4+ cells. The germline V gene has CDR1 MDHEN and CDR2 SYDVKM. The CDR3 sequence is 12 residues long. V lost 4 bases and J lost 5, with 6 bases in between. Assay: immunoSEQ multiplex PCR; the TCRdb copy retains only in-frame clones and omits some. Found here are 2 million to 3 million clones, 93% of them singletons; the top ten hold 0.35% to 0.45%. The receptor was isolated from a young man in good health. Some clones in this sample may be carry-over from other donors' samples. Sequencing was performed on naive CD4+ T cells from PBMCs. This sample's subset: CD45RA+ positively selected. This sequence joins TRBV28 and TRBJ1-5; D unresolved. The CDR3 sequence is CASSSLYQPQHF. For the CDR3, the DNA is TGTGCCAGCAGTTCTTTGTATCAGCCCCAGCATTTT. The full variable domain, in which reference TRBV28 and TRBJ1-5 provide the parts outside the CDR3, is DVKVTQSSRYLVKRTGEKVFLECVQDMDHENMFWYRQDPGLGLRLIYFSYDVKMKEKGDIPEGYSVSREKKERFSLILESASTNQTSMYLCASSSLYQPQHFGDGTRLSIL.